One and the same sample provided the 25 T cell receptor beta chains below, sequenced in a study of metastatic and nonmetastatic thyroid tumors. Each patient went into thyroid surgery without having received any treatment. TCRdb re-analyzed the PCR reads through MiXCR. Of around 20,000 clones in the sample, roughly 20% were seen once. The sample consisted of adjacent normal tissue. The source is a female donor with papillary thyroid cancer or a benign thyroid nodule (not recorded which). Some clones in this sample may be carry-over from other donors' samples.

The chain links TRBV11-1 to TRBJ2-3, with unresolved D. Germline-derived CDR1 and CDR2 are SGHAT and FQDESV (reference sequence). CDR3 length: 15 amino acids. V was cut by 3 bases and J by 0 bases, with 10 bases left in between. The CDR3 sequence: CASSLRLPSTDTQYF. CDR3 bases: TGTGCCAGCAGCTTGAGGCTCCCGAGCACAGATACGCAGTATTTT.

This clone was observed many times. This sequence joins TRBV11-1 and TRBJ1-3; TRBD1 matches 8 bases. Unmatched junction bases numbered 5, after V lost 5 bases and J lost 2 bases. Germline CDR1 reads SGHAT; CDR2 reads FQDESV (reference sequence). The CDR3 is 15 residues long. CDR3 sequence: CASSKTGETGNTIYF. The DNA for the CDR3 is TGTGCCAGCAGCAAGACAGGGGAAACTGGAAACACCATATATTTT. The whole variable domain, remainder taken from reference TRBV11-1 and TRBJ1-3, is EAEVAQSPRYKITEKSQAVAFWCDPISGHATLYWYRQILGQGPELLVQFQDESVVDDSQLPKDRFSAERLKGVDSTLKIQPAELGDSAMYLCASSKTGETGNTIYFGEGSWLTVV.

This clone counts as medium-sized (0.01 to 0.1%). This rearrangement joins TRBV28 to TRBJ1-1, with D unclear. CDR1 and CDR2 (germline): MDHEN, SYDVKM. Trimming took 2 bases from V and 0 from J, leaving 10 bases between them. The CDR3 is 15 residues long. The CDR3 is CASSLNSIMNTEAFF. CDR3 DNA sequence: TGTGCCAGCAGTTTAAATTCGATTATGAACACTGAAGCTTTCTTT.

The chain recombines TRBV6-1 with TRBJ1-1; no clear D gene. The CDR3 loop spans 13 amino acids. The V gene lost 1 base and the J gene lost 4 bases, with 7 bases spanning the gap. Looked up from germline, CDR1 is MNHNS and CDR2 is SASEGT. The DNA for the CDR3 is TGTGCCAGCAGTGAAGGGGAGGCCACTGAAGCTTTCTTT. Translated: CASSEGEATEAFF.

Regarding this clone: The conserved phenylalanine or tryptophan normally closing the CDR3 is absent here, so this likely arose from a read error. The limits of the CDR3 on the DNA are not certain, so only TCRdb's listed CDR3 is given. The chain recombines TRBV5-4 with TRBJ2-4; the table's TRBD1 call for D was not verified on the DNA. The CDR3 contains 15 residues when both ends are counted. Germline assignment: CDR1 SGHNT and CDR2 YYREEE (reference sequence). This CDR3 reads CASSRMPGDGDILYL.

This clone has a single count. The CDR3 reads CASSLVQDNEQFF. CDR3 sequence (DNA): TGCGCCAGCAGCTTGGTACAGGACAATGAGCAGTTCTTC. The chain uses TRBV5-1 and TRBJ2-1, with D possibly matching TRBD1 (5 bases). Trimming took 0 bases from V and 5 from J, leaving 6 bases between them. This CDR3 has 13 residues. Germline CDR1 reads SGHRS; CDR2 reads YFSETQ.

Concerning this clone: At one of its ends the junction is not consistent with the germline gene, which may arise from a read error. The V gene is TRBV6-1, the J gene TRBJ2-3; possible D gene TRBD2, 6 bases. CDR1 and CDR2 (germline): MNHNS, SASEGT. The CDR3 spans 16 residues. CDR3 DNA sequence: TGTGCCAGCGGTGACCTCGACAGTCGGGGGACAGATACGCAGTATTTT. Its protein product is CASGDLDSRGTDTQYF.

This sequence joins TRBV6-6 and TRBJ2-2; D remains unclear. The CDR3 length is 15 residues. The germline CDR1 and CDR2 sequences are MNHNY and SVGAGI (reference sequence). Trimming pared 2 bases from V and 3 bases from J, leaving 10 bases between. CDR3 sequence (DNA): TGTGCCAGCAGTTACGCGTTCGGATACACCGGGGAGCTGTTTTTT. The encoded protein is CASSYAFGYTGELFF.

The chain employs TRBV20-1 and TRBJ2-1, with TRBD1 as a possible D gene (6 bases). V gave up 0 bases and J gave up 9 bases, with 18 bases separating them. Germline CDR1 and CDR2: DFQATT and SNEGSKA (reference sequence). CDR3 length: 15 amino acids. The CDR3 sequence is CSARDSQGLGSEQFF. DNA of the CDR3: TGCAGTGCTAGAGATAGCCAGGGGTTAGGGAGTGAGCAGTTCTTC.

The chain uses TRBV9 and TRBJ2-6, with TRBD2 identical over 7 bases. J lost 2 bases, V lost 3 bases, and 8 bases had no gene match. CDR1 and CDR2 from the germline V gene are SGDLS and YYNGEE. The CDR3 runs 17 residues. The CDR3 DNA reads TGTGCCAGCAGCGAGCGGGGAATCTCTACTGGGGCCAACGTCCTGACTTTC. It is translated as CASSERGISTGANVLTF.

This clone was counted only a few times. The rearrangement links TRBV27 to TRBJ1-1; unclear D gene. The V end lost 5 bases, the J end lost 3 bases, and 10 bases lay between the germline ends. Germline-derived CDR1 and CDR2 are MNHEY and SMNVEV (reference sequence). The CDR3 length is 13 residues. This CDR3 reads CASSVGGYTEAFF. CDR3 DNA sequence: TGTGCCAGCAGTGTAGGAGGGTACACTGAAGCTTTCTTT.

This clone occurred a few times. The V and J genes are TRBV2 and TRBJ2-7; D call uncertain. Germline V CDR1 and CDR2: SNHLY, FYNNEI. V lost 3 bases and J 6 bases, leaving 12 bases between the germline ends. The CDR3 contains 13 residues. For the CDR3, the DNA is TGTGCCAGCAGTGACGGTGCGCTTGTCGAGCAGTACTTC. It encodes CASSDGALVEQYF.

J is TRBJ2-7 and V is TRBV14, with TRBD1 matching 7 bases. After removal of 5 bases from V and 2 bases from J, the junction contained 9 bases not matched to a gene. Germline V CDR1 and CDR2: SGHDN, FVKESK. The CDR3 length is 15 residues. The CDR3 DNA is TGTGCCAGCAGCGCTAGACAGGGCGAGCCCTACGAGCAGTACGTC. This sequence encodes CASSARQGEPYEQYV.

This clone is classed as medium-sized. The rearrangement links TRBV30 to TRBJ2-7; a weak D match, TRBD2 (6 bases). Germline CDR1 and CDR2: GTSNPN and SVGIG (reference sequence). V lost 1 base and J 7 bases, leaving 14 bases between the germline ends. The CDR3 is 13 residues long. In nucleotides, the CDR3 is TGTGCCTGGAGTGGACGGGGGTTGGAGGAGCAGTACTTC. Encoded protein: CAWSGRGLEEQYF.

A few counts support this clone. The gene calls are TRBV12-3 or TRBV12-4 and TRBJ2-7; D gene ambiguous. The germline V and J ends were trimmed by 2 bases and 5 bases, with 7 bases remaining between them. This CDR3 contains 12 residues. The DNA of the CDR3 is TGTGCCAGCAGTTTAAACATGCACGAGCAGTACTTC. Amino acids: CASSLNMHEQYF.

In this sample, this clone turned up a few times. The sample holds other DNA sequences that translate to the same CDR3. The V gene is TRBV28, the J gene TRBJ2-7, with D perhaps matching TRBD1 (6 bases). Germline V gene sequence: CDR1 MDHEN, CDR2 SYDVKM. This CDR3 is 14 amino acids long. Between the trimmed V and J ends, which lost 5 bases and 1 base, there was a span of 12 bases. CDR3 nucleotides: TGTGCCAGCAGTCCCAGGGGTAGATCCTACGAGCAGTACTTC. It specifies CASSPRGRSYEQYF.

This clone was observed a few times. The gene calls are TRBV6-1 and TRBJ1-2; 11 nucleotides match TRBD1. Germline CDR1 is MNHNS and CDR2 is SASEGT. J lost 4 bases, V lost 6 bases, and 7 bases had no gene match. The CDR3 sequence is 15 residues long. CDR3 amino acids: CASRQAGQGVYGYTF. DNA for the CDR3: TGTGCCAGCAGGCAGGCGGGACAGGGGGTCTATGGCTACACCTTC.

This clone was observed a handful of times. The chain links TRBV2 to TRBJ1-6, with D possibly being TRBD1 (6 bases). Germline assignment: CDR1 SNHLY and CDR2 FYNNEI. The CDR3 sequence is 12 residues long. V was trimmed by 7 bases and J by 14 bases, leaving 15 bases between them. In DNA, the CDR3 is TGTGCCAGCACCCTGAGTGGGGGCACCCTCCACTTT. It codes for CASTLSGGTLHF.

A word on this clone: Mismatch with germline at one junction end may stem from a read error. This rearrangement joins TRBV2 to TRBJ2-3; D is perhaps TRBD1 or TRBD2 (6 bases each). This CDR3 contains 14 residues. Germline V lookup: CDR1 SNHLY, CDR2 FYNNEI. The CDR3 DNA sequence: TGTGCTAGCAGACCGGGGGCGAGCACAGATATGCAGTATTTT. Protein: CASRPGASTDMQYF.

This clone was observed a single time. The rearrangement links TRBV20-1 to TRBJ2-7; D possibly matches TRBD1 or TRBD2 (5 bases each). Germline CDR1 and CDR2: DFQATT and SNEGSKA (reference sequence). V lost 1 base and J lost 5, with 9 bases in between. The CDR3 has 12 amino acids. The CDR3, as DNA: TGCAGTGCTAGAGGAAGGGACCACGAGCAGTACTTC. This gives the protein CSARGRDHEQYF.

This clone came up many times. The J gene is TRBJ2-7, the V gene TRBV5-1; 8 bases map to TRBD1. The CDR3 runs 16 residues. In germline, CDR1 is SGHRS, CDR2 YFSETQ. Losses at the gene ends were 2 bases for V and 0 bases for J; bases not matched to a gene: 7. CDR3 residues: CASSLGTGPLSYEQYF. The CDR3 region has the DNA TGCGCCAGCAGCTTAGGGACAGGCCCCCTCTCCTACGAGCAGTACTTC.

This chain connects TRBV5-6 to TRBJ2-5; D is possibly TRBD1 (6 bases). CDR1 and CDR2 from the germline V gene are SGHDT and YYEEEE. V was pared by 4 bases and J by 5 bases, with 21 bases between. The CDR3 totals 16 residues. The CDR3 sequence is CASSLNLQGVEETQYF. The CDR3, as DNA: TGTGCCAGCAGCCTAAACCTACAGGGCGTAGAGGAGACCCAGTACTTC.

V and J are TRBV12-3 or TRBV12-4 and TRBJ2-3, with 9 bases matching TRBD2. Trimming cost V 7 bases and J 6 bases; bases outside gene matches: 14. The length of the CDR3 is 16 residues. This CDR3 reads CASTRGGGRAGDTQYF. In nucleotides, the CDR3 is TGTGCCAGCACACGGGGCGGCGGGAGGGCCGGGGATACGCAGTATTTT.

The chain is built from TRBV18 and TRBJ2-2; D gene unclear. Germline values: CDR1 KGHSH, CDR2 LQKENI. Between the trimmed V and J ends, which lost 2 bases and 4 bases, there was a span of 8 bases. This CDR3 spans 14 amino acids. CDR3 sequence reads: CASSPYGFTGELFF. For the CDR3, the DNA is TGTGCCAGCTCACCATATGGATTCACCGGGGAGCTGTTTTTT.

In its sample, this clone was seen many times. The chain couples TRBV3-1 to TRBJ2-7, with 14 nucleotides matching TRBD2. The ends lost 0 bases at V and 3 bases at J; junction bases unmatched: 4. Per the germline V gene, CDR1 is LGHDT and CDR2 is YNNKEL (reference sequence). This CDR3 spans 17 amino acids. CDR3: CASSQEWGTSGSYEQYF. The CDR3 DNA reads TGTGCCAGCAGCCAAGAATGGGGGACTAGCGGGAGCTACGAGCAGTACTTC.